This T cell receptor beta chain was profiled in a study of T cell repertoires in ileal Crohn's disease (dated by TCRdb to between 2019 and 2020). At the level of the whole study: The median duration of disease was approximately 8.5 years, and at the time of surgery around 35% of patients were active smokers. Every patient underwent surgery because of a complication, which was stricturing disease in around 60% of cases and penetrating disease in approximately 40%. About half of the patients received postoperative therapy: ten to eleven received thiopurines and 15 to 20 received anti-TNF agents. The M6 samples were biopsies of the neoterminal ileum collected during postoperative colonoscopy. A prospective multicentre cohort supplied the roughly 59 Crohn's disease patients whose TCR repertoires were analysed. The study was conducted in parallel with a multicentre cohort that was designed to identify predictors of early endoscopic recurrence following ileocolonic resection. A Rutgeerts score higher than i0 was the definition used for endoscopic postoperative recurrence. The study sequenced approximately 180 mucosal samples from a few dozen patients, taken at several locations on the surgical specimen and at postoperative endoscopy.

In the paper's terms, the time point label means: neoterminal ileum biopsy at postoperative endoscopy, about 6 months after surgery. Eligible patients were adults with ileal or ileocolonic Crohn's disease who had an indication for ileocolonic resection. Whole ileal mucosal biopsies were kept frozen at -80 degrees C prior to DNA extraction. Genomic DNA was isolated from frozen whole biopsies using a TRizol-based method, and the DNA was quantified with a NanoDrop 2000 spectrophotometer. Roughly 540 nanograms of biopsy DNA per sample were submitted for commercial TCRB immunosequencing. A two-step, amplification bias-controlled multiplex PCR was used by Adaptive Biotechnology to amplify CDR3 regions from genomic DNA. In the first PCR, primers covered every V and J gene segment, and in the second PCR, barcodes and Illumina adapters were added. CDR3 libraries were sequenced using an Illumina instrument. In the authors' own workflow: The analysis drew on both the pipelines supplied by the vendor and custom analysis of the raw data in R/Bioconductor running R version 3.3.0. Clonality, which ranges from 0 to 1, was calculated as the inverse of the normalised Shannon entropy across all productive clones. High-frequency clones were defined as the repertoire share of the top 100 clones, retaining only clones passing a 95% confidence test. Overlap between samples was measured with the Morisita-Horn index, while repertoire diversity was measured with the Simpson index. TCRdb stores this immuneACCESS table with in-frame sequences only. Part of the clones is absent; in the studies checked, under half of the shortfall reflects unresolved V genes, and no reason is known for the rest. The DNA gave D and trimming, while V, J and clone size come from that table. Counted in this sample were about 62,000 clones; 85% to 90% of them appeared once. The ten largest account for around 2.1% of the sample.

Spanning cysteine to phenylalanine, the CDR3 consists of 15 amino acids. The CDR3 DNA has 45 bases and is translated from base 1. V loses 4 bases, J loses 7 bases, and the germline ends lie 14 bases apart. Reading the germline V gene gives CDR1 KGHSH and CDR2 LQKENI. Comments on this clone: There is no known antigen for this receptor. No per-base quality is available; no much larger clone lies one base away.

Beyond this particular receptor, the publication reports: Only a subgroup of patients, of unstated size, had mucosal CD4 and CD8 T cells sorted and sequenced. Compared with CD4 T cells, sorted CD8 T cells held more high-frequency clones, which suggests that the mucosal expansions were mostly CD8. A significantly higher proportion of clonal expansions was observed in active smokers at surgery than in non-smokers (roughly 27% vs 19%, p=0.02). Within the first year after surgery, the timing of postoperative endoscopy varied, and the median delay was 6.9 months. Endoscopic recurrence was found to be associated with higher high-frequency clone percentages at surgery, and recurrence was observed in all patients with clonality above 26.8% (18/57).

This receptor was obtained from an adult with Crohn's disease. The sequencing sample was made of ileal tissue. This chain joins TRBV18 to TRBJ1-6; TRBD1 is possibly the D segment (5 matching bases). This receptor carries the CDR3 CASSLPTVRNSPLHF. Read as DNA, the sequence is TGTGCCAGCTCACTCCCGACAGTTCGGAATTCACCCCTCCACTTT. This CDR3, with the reference TRBV18 and TRBJ1-6 proteins standing in past its ends, gives the full variable domain NAGVMQNPRHLVRRRGQEARLRCSPMKGHSHVYWYRQLPEEGLKFMVYLQKENIIDESGMPKERFSAEFPKEGPSILRIQQVVRGDSAAYFCASSLPTVRNSPLHFGNGTRLTVT.